This TCR beta chain was sequenced for a study of regulatory T cells in long-lasting Graves disease. Trimming took off 4 bases at V and 0 bases at J, with 17 bases between the two ends. The CDR3 totals 17 residues. The germline CDR1 and CDR2 sequences are MNHEY and SMNVEV (reference sequence). For TCR beta, libraries came from iRepertoire HTBI primers and Arm-PCR of CDR3 regions. TCRdb re-derived calls from the multiplex PCR reads in MiXCR, one entry per CDR3 protein. Here the sample spans a few hundred thousand distinct CDR3 sequences, around 23% being singletons. As to time point: persistent/refractory GD, antithyroid drugs over 5 years with positive TRAb. There was RNA extracted from PBMCs, and the TCR library was made from it. This clonotype was seen more than once but under ten times. The antigen remains unidentified. Findings and caveats of the study: New patients shared around 920 public clonotypes, fewer than the approximately 3,000 shared by persistent patients.

This chain joins TRBV27 and TRBJ2-3; D not resolved. Here the sequenced sample was peripheral blood mononuclear cells (PBMCs), taken when the disease was refractory, from a patient treated with antithyroid drugs. The receptor was derived from a woman between 40 and 55 years old with Graves disease. The CDR3 DNA reads as TGTGCCAGCAGTTCACCTATGGGCTTCCCTAGCACAGATACGCAGTATTTT. Its translation: CASSSPMGFPSTDTQYF.